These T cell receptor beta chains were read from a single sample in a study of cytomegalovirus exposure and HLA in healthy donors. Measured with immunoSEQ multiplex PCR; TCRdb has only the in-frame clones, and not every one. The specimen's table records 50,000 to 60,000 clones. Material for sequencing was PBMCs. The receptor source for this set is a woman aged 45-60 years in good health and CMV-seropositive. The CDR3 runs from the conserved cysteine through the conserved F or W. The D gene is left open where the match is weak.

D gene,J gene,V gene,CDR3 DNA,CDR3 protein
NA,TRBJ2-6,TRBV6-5,TGTGCCAGCAGTTTCGTCTCGGTCTCTGGGGCCAACGTCCTGACTTTC,CASSFVSVSGANVLTF
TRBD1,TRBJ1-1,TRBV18,TGTGCCAGCTCACCCCTTCCGGGACAGAGCTTGAACACTGAAGCTTTCTTT,CASSPLPGQSLNTEAFF
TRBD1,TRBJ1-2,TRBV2,TGTGCCAGCAGCATGGACAGGGTCGGCTACACCTTC,CASSMDRVGYTF
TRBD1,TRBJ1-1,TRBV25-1,TGTGCCAGCAGTGCTCCGGACAGGGGGGGACCTGAAGCTTTCTTT,CASSAPDRGGPEAFF
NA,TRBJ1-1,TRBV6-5,TGTGCCAGCAGTTACAAAGGGGTGGTGACTGAAGCTTTCTTT,CASSYKGVVTEAFF
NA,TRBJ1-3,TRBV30,TGTGCCTGGAGTACCGGGACATCGGGAAACACCATATATTTT,CAWSTGTSGNTIYF
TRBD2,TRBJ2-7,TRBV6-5,TGTGCCAGCAGTTACTCCGGACTAGCGGGCTACGAGCAGTACTTC,CASSYSGLAGYEQYF
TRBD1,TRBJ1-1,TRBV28,TGTGCCAGCAGTTGGGACAGGGGGTCCTTCATGAACACTGAAGCTTTCTTT,CASSWDRGSFMNTEAFF
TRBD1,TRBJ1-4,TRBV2,TGTGCCAGCAGCGAAACAGGGGGCGTAAATGAAAAACTGTTTTTT,CASSETGGVNEKLFF
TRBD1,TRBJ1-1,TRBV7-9,TGTGCCAGCAGCTTACTGGGGACAGGGAACACTGAAGCTTTCTTT,CASSLLGTGNTEAFF
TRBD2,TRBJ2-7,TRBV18,TGTGCCAGCTCACCAAGCAGCGGGAGGGCCCACGAGCAGTACTTC,CASSPSSGRAHEQYF
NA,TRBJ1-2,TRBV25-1,TGTGCCAGCAGCGAGGGCGGATACTATGGCTACACCTTC,CASSEGGYYGYTF
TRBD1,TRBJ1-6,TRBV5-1,TGCGCCAGCAGCTTGGGACAGGGGAATTCACCCCTCCACTTT,CASSLGQGNSPLHF
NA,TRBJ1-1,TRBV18,TGTGCCAGCTCACCGCAAAGCAGGGCCGGCGGTGAAGCTTTCTTT,CASSPQSRAGGEAFF
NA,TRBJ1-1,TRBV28,TGTGCCAGCAGGTTTAGCAACACTGAAGCTTTCTTT,CASRFSNTEAFF
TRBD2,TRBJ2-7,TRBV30,TGTGCCTGGAGTAGCGGGAGGGGCTACGAGCAGTACTTC,CAWSSGRGYEQYF
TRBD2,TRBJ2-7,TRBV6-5,TGCGCCAGCTCGGGACTAGCGGGAGGATCCTACGAGCAGTACTTC,CASSGLAGGSYEQYF
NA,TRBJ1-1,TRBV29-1,TGCAGCGTTGAAGAGTGGGGCGGCAACACTGAAGCTTTCTTT,CSVEEWGGNTEAFF
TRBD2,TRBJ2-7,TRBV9,TGTGCCAGCAGCCCACTAGCGCAGGGCTACGAGCAGTACTTC,CASSPLAQGYEQYF
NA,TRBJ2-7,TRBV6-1,TGTGCCAGCAGTGAATTGGGGGCTTCTCACTACGAGCAGTACTTC,CASSELGASHYEQYF
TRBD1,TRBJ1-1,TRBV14,TGTGCCAGCAGCCAAGGGGGGACAGGGTCGGCTACTGAAGCTTTCTTT,CASSQGGTGSATEAFF
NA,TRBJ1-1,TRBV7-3,TGTGCCAGCAGCTTAGGGCAGGGCAGCACTGAAGCTTTCTTT,CASSLGQGSTEAFF
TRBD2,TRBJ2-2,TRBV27,TGTGCCAGCAGTTTTTTCGCGGGAGGGACCGGGGAGCTGTTTTTT,CASSFFAGGTGELFF
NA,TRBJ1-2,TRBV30,TGTGCCTGGACCGATGACAGAAACTATGGCTACACCTTC,CAWTDDRNYGYTF
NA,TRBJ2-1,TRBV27,TGTGCCAGCAGTTTAGGGCTAGCAAGTTACAATGAGCAGTTCTTC,CASSLGLASYNEQFF
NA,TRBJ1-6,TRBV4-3,TGCGCCAGCAGAATCTCCCGGGCGGCAGGGAATTCACCCCTCCACTTT,CASRISRAAGNSPLHF
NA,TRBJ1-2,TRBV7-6,TGTGCCAGCAGCCGGGGGGACACCCCGACCGGCTACACCTTC,CASSRGDTPTGYTF
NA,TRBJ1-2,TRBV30,TGTGCCTGGAGTCCTGGGACACAAGGCTACACCTTC,CAWSPGTQGYTF
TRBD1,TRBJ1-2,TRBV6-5,TGTGCCAGCAGTCCAGGGACAGACCGTGGCTACACCTTC,CASSPGTDRGYTF
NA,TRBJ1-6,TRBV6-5,TGTGCCAGCAGTTACTCCGACAGGAATTCACCCCTCCACTTT,CASSYSDRNSPLHF
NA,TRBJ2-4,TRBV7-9,TGTGCCAGCAGCCTACCAGGAGGGCCCCAGTACTTC,CASSLPGGPQYF
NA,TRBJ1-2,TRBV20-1,TGCAGTGCGGTGAATCACTACCTCGACACCTTC,CSAVNHYLDTF
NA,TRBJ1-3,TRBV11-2,TGTGCCAGCAGCTTAACAGGAAACTCTGGAAACACCATATATTTT,CASSLTGNSGNTIYF
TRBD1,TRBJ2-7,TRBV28,TGTGCCAGCAGTTTATCCCCGGACAGGGCGGCCTACGAGCAGTACTTC,CASSLSPDRAAYEQYF
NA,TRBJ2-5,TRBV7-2,TGTGCCAGCAGCCCCGGAGGGGCCCAGTACTTC,CASSPGGAQYF
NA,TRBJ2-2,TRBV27,TGTGCCAGCAGTTTCAGGGTCACCGGGGAGCTGTTTTTT,CASSFRVTGELFF
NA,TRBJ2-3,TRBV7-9,TGTGCCAGCAGCTTAGTGCAGGCTGAACCTCCGTATTTT,CASSLVQAEPPYF
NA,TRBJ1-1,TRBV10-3,TGTGCCATCAGTGATCCGGGACAACAGAACACTGAAGCTTTCTTT,CAISDPGQQNTEAFF
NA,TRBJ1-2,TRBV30,TGTGCCTGGAGTGTACAGGAATTAGGTGGCTACACCTTC,CAWSVQELGGYTF
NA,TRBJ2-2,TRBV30,TGTGCCTGGGGAACAGGCACCGGGGAGCTGTTTTTT,CAWGTGTGELFF
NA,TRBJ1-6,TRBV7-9,TGTGCCAGCAGACGCGATGGGAGCTCCTATAATTCACCCCTCCACTTT,CASRRDGSSYNSPLHF